This is a list of T cell receptor beta chains from one sample in a study of cytomegalovirus exposure and HLA in healthy donors. Libraries were prepared by immunoSEQ multiplex PCR; TCRdb keeps only in-frame clonotypes and omits some of them. The sample has 150,000 to 200,000 clones; over 60% are singletons. The material sequenced was PBMCs. These receptors originate from a girl aged 10-17 years in good health and CMV-seronegative. Both conserved end residues are part of each CDR3.

j_call: TRBJ1-1; v_call: TRBV7-3; cdr3_aa: CASSQEARFEAFF
j_call: TRBJ2-7; v_call: TRBV2; cdr3_aa: CASRGAPAGEQYF
j_call: TRBJ2-7; v_call: TRBV19; cdr3_aa: CASSGAGQGEQYF
j_call: TRBJ1-1; v_call: TRBV4-2; cdr3_aa: CASSQGTGRTLNTEAFF
j_call: TRBJ2-7; v_call: TRBV18; cdr3_aa: CASSPPFTYEQYF
j_call: TRBJ2-5; v_call: TRBV6-1; cdr3_aa: CASSRLAGNQETQYF
j_call: TRBJ2-2; v_call: TRBV15; cdr3_aa: CATSRGGGGRPGELFF
j_call: TRBJ1-2; v_call: TRBV29-1; cdr3_aa: CSVTQSVGYTF
j_call: TRBJ1-2; v_call: TRBV5-1; cdr3_aa: CASSLGGADGYTF
j_call: TRBJ2-3; v_call: TRBV9; cdr3_aa: CASSVPTDQSTDTQYF
j_call: TRBJ1-4; v_call: TRBV10-1; cdr3_aa: CASVKGDLFF
j_call: TRBJ1-3; v_call: TRBV4-1; cdr3_aa: CASSLQQGAGNTIYF
j_call: -; v_call: TRBV5-1; cdr3_aa: CASSGGTAAYEQYF
j_call: TRBJ2-1; v_call: TRBV9; cdr3_aa: CASSGGGQGHIEQFF
j_call: TRBJ2-7; v_call: TRBV29-1; cdr3_aa: CSVEPQGFGEQYF
j_call: TRBJ2-7; v_call: TRBV29-1; cdr3_aa: CSVGGGPYEQYF
j_call: TRBJ1-6; v_call: TRBV5-4; cdr3_aa: CASRGGQLNSPLHF
j_call: TRBJ1-2; v_call: TRBV2; cdr3_aa: CASSENREGVGYTF
j_call: TRBJ1-2; v_call: TRBV28; cdr3_aa: CASSSTGEWYGYTF
j_call: TRBJ2-5; v_call: TRBV19; cdr3_aa: CGDRTGVAETQYF
j_call: TRBJ2-3; v_call: TRBV25-1; cdr3_aa: CASRKTGDVADTQYF
j_call: TRBJ1-1; v_call: TRBV6-5; cdr3_aa: CASSVRAMNTEAFF
j_call: TRBJ1-6; v_call: TRBV27; cdr3_aa: CASSLSGNSPLHF
j_call: TRBJ2-7; v_call: TRBV5-1; cdr3_aa: CASSEKDRGFYEQYF
j_call: TRBJ1-2; v_call: TRBV19; cdr3_aa: CASNPQTGENYGYTF
j_call: TRBJ1-4; v_call: TRBV29-1; cdr3_aa: CSARSGEEKLFF
j_call: TRBJ2-5; v_call: TRBV9; cdr3_aa: CASSAGGQGAIGTQYF
j_call: TRBJ1-2; v_call: TRBV7-9; cdr3_aa: CASSSDNVNYGYTF
j_call: TRBJ2-7; v_call: TRBV13; cdr3_aa: CASSDRDRGSYEQYF
j_call: TRBJ1-6; v_call: TRBV7-6; cdr3_aa: CASSLGGTGVSGSPLHF
j_call: TRBJ1-1; v_call: TRBV19; cdr3_aa: CASTQTGESTEAFF
j_call: TRBJ1-2; v_call: TRBV6-1; cdr3_aa: CASSGAGADTF
j_call: TRBJ2-1; v_call: TRBV30; cdr3_aa: CAWSAATSGYNEQFF
j_call: TRBJ1-2; v_call: TRBV6-5; cdr3_aa: CASSPGQGNYGYTF
j_call: TRBJ2-2; v_call: TRBV5-1; cdr3_aa: CASSVQGTGELFF
j_call: TRBJ1-2; v_call: TRBV7-9; cdr3_aa: CASTPQGDGYTF
j_call: TRBJ1-1; v_call: TRBV5-1; cdr3_aa: CASSLGGMNTEAFF
j_call: TRBJ1-1; v_call: TRBV27; cdr3_aa: CASSYQGLTEAFF
j_call: TRBJ2-5; v_call: TRBV15; cdr3_aa: CATSSRGKETQYF
j_call: TRBJ2-1; v_call: TRBV4-1; cdr3_aa: CASSQELAGNNEQFF
j_call: TRBJ2-7; v_call: TRBV7-9; cdr3_aa: CASSIRGREQYF
j_call: TRBJ1-1; v_call: TRBV13; cdr3_aa: CASSFYSDRGRGNTEAFF
j_call: TRBJ2-2; v_call: TRBV4-2; cdr3_aa: CASSHGESDLNTGELFF